This T cell receptor beta chain appears in the sequencing data of a study of T cell clones after liver transplantation. Overall study results and limits: In a couple of subjects, few donor cells limited the measurable donor-reactive repertoire.

Note on this clone: Its antigen is still unknown.

J lost 4 bases, V lost 1 base, and 4 bases had no gene match. CDR3 size: 15 residues. Germline loops: CDR1 SNHLY, CDR2 FYNNEI. Profiling relied on immunoSEQ multiplex PCR, and the TCRdb table lists in-frame clones only, not all of them. The data hold approximately 100,000 clones, with around 84% observed a single time. This receptor was obtained from a human patient who received a liver transplant. Part of the T cell pool may stem from the graft donor. V is TRBV2 and J is TRBJ2-1, with 7 bases aligning to TRBD2. The sample here was CD4+ T cells from blood, taken approximately 45 months after liver transplant. CDR3 sequence (DNA): TGTGCCAGCAGTGAAGGTTCTAGCGGATACAATGAGCAGTTCTTC. It is translated as CASSEGSSGYNEQFF.